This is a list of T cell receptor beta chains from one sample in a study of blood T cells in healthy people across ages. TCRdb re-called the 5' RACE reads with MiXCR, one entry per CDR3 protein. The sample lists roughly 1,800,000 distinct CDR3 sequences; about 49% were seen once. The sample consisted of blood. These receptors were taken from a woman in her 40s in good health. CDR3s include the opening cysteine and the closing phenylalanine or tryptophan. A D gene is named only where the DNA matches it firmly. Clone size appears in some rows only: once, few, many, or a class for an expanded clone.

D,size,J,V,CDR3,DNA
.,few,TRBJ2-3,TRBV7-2,CASSLGQVSTDTQYF,TGTGCCAGCAGCTTAGGGCAAGTAAGCACAGATACGCAGTATTTT
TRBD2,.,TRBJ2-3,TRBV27,CASSLSAGGKRSTDTQYF,TGTGCCAGCAGTTTATCGGCGGGGGGGAAGAGGAGCACAGATACGCAGTATTTT
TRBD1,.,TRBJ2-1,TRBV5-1,CASIGQGGEGRHEQFF,TGCGCCAGCATCGGACAGGGGGGAGAGGGGCGGCATGAGCAGTTCTTC
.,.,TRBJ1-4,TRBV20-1,CSARDGGRGEKLFF,TGCAGTGCTAGAGATGGGGGGAGGGGAGAAAAACTGTTTTTT
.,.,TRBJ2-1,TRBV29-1,CSVRDPTYNEQFF,TGCAGCGTTAGGGACCCCACCTACAATGAGCAGTTCTTC
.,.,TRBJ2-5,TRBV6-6,CASGGDNAQETQYF,TGTGCCAGCGGGGGCGATAATGCGCAAGAGACCCAGTACTTC
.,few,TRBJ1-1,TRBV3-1,CASSQGMVNTEAFF,TGTGCCAGCAGCCAGGGTATGGTCAACACTGAAGCTTTCTTT
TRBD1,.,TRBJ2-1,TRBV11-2,CASSPDRADEQFF,TGTGCCAGCAGCCCGGACAGGGCCGATGAGCAGTTCTTC
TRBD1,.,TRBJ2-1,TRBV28,CASRQGASLGGQFF,TGTGCCAGCAGACAGGGGGCAAGTCTAGGAGGGCAGTTCTTC
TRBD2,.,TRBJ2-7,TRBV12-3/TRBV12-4,CASSFKAGGLVEQYF,TGTGCCAGCAGTTTTAAAGCGGGGGGGCTTGTCGAGCAGTACTTC
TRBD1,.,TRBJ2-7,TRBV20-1,CGAKHPGTGAPYEQYF,TGCGGTGCTAAACACCCCGGGACAGGGGCCCCCTACGAGCAGTACTTC
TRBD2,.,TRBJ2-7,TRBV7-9,CASSHPGLAASSYEQYF,TGTGCCAGCAGCCATCCGGGACTAGCGGCTAGCTCCTACGAGCAGTACTTC
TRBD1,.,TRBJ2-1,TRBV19,CASSISRGSSYNEQFF,TGTGCCAGTAGTATTAGCAGGGGGAGCTCCTACAATGAGCAGTTCTTC
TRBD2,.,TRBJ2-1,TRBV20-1,CSAEVAGYNEQFF,TGCAGTGCGGAGGTAGCGGGGTACAATGAGCAGTTCTTC
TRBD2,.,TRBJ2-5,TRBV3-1,CASSQVPSGALQETRYF,TGTGCCAGCAGTCAAGTACCTAGCGGGGCCCTCCAAGAGACCCGGTACTTC
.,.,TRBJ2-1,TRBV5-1,CASSLKSGRAGYNEQFF,TGCGCCAGCAGCTTGAAAAGCGGTCGGGCGGGTTACAATGAGCAGTTCTTC
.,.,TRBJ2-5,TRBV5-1,CASYRLQETQYF,TGCGCCAGCTATCGTCTTCAAGAGACCCAGTACTTC
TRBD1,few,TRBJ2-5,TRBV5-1,CASGTGQRAPETQYF,TGCGCCAGCGGTACGGGACAGAGGGCCCCAGAGACCCAGTACTTC
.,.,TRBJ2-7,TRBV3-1,CASSQVRTAPEQYF,TGTGCCAGCAGCCAAGTCCGGACGGCGCCCGAGCAGTACTTC
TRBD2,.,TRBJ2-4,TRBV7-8,CASSRKRGLAKNIQYF,TGTGCCAGCAGTAGAAAGCGGGGTCTAGCCAAAAACATTCAGTACTTC
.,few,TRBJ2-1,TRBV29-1,CSVSRSSYNEQFF,TGCAGCGTTAGCAGGAGCTCCTACAATGAGCAGTTCTTC
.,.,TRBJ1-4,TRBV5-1,CASSSPGEATNEKLFF,TGCGCCAGCAGCTCTCCAGGGGAAGCAACTAATGAAAAACTGTTTTTT
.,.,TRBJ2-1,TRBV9,CASSEGLGVNNEQFF,TGTGCCAGCAGCGAGGGACTTGGTGTCAACAATGAGCAGTTCTTC
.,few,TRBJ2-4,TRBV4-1,CASSQAYPMVGEQYF,TGCGCCAGCAGCCAAGCATACCCGATGGTGGGGGAGCAGTACTTC
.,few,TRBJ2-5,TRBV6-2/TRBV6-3,CASSYPRDTQETQYF,TGTGCCAGCAGCTACCCGCGGGACACCCAAGAGACCCAGTACTTC
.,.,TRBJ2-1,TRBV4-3,CASSQGLPGTSYNEQFF,TGCGCCAGCAGCCAAGGCTTACCGGGCACCTCCTACAATGAGCAGTTCTTC
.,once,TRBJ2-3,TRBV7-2,CASRLRAGSTDTQYF,TGTGCCAGCAGACTTAGGGCGGGGTCCACAGATACGCAGTATTTT
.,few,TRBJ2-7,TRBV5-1,CASSSQGAGYEQYF,TGCGCCAGCAGCTCCCAGGGAGCAGGCTACGAGCAGTACTTC
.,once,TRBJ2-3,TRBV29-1,CSVLVSTDTQYF,TGCAGCGTTCTGGTTAGCACAGATACGCAGTATTTT
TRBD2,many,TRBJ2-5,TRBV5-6,CASSFSGTSGGVYQETQYF,TGTGCCAGCAGCTTCTCCGGGACTAGCGGGGGGGTATACCAAGAGACCCAGTACTTC
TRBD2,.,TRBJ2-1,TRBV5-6,CASSSLAGGSNEQFF,TGTGCCAGCAGCTCCTTAGCGGGGGGGAGCAATGAGCAGTTCTTC
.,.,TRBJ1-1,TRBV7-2,CASSLEGGITEAFF,TGTGCCAGCAGCTTAGAGGGGGGAATTACTGAAGCTTTCTTT
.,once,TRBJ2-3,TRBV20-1,CSAKEDTQYF,TGCAGTGCTAAGGAAGATACGCAGTATTTT
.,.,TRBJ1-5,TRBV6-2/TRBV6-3,CASSYVNQPQHF,TGTGCCAGCAGTTATGTCAATCAGCCCCAGCATTTT
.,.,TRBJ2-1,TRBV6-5,CASSFDRGGNNEQFF,TGTGCCAGCAGTTTCGATCGTGGCGGGAACAATGAGCAGTTCTTC
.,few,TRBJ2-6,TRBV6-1,CATEAPGANVLTF,TGTGCCACAGAGGCCCCTGGGGCCAACGTCCTGACTTTC
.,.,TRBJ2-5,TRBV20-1,CSARVDSAQYF,TGCAGTGCTAGGGTGGATAGCGCCCAGTACTTC
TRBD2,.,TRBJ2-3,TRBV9,CASSVEPAGGFPDTQYF,TGTGCCAGCAGCGTAGAACCTGCGGGGGGGTTTCCAGATACGCAGTATTTT
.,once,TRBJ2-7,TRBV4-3,CASSQEYRRYYEQYF,TGCGCCAGCAGCCAAGAATACAGGAGATATTACGAGCAGTACTTC
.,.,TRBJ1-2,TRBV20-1,CSAQATGGYTF,TGCAGTGCTCAGGCAACAGGGGGCTACACCTTC
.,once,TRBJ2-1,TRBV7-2,CASSPKRSATTHQETQFF,TGTGCCAGCAGCCCAAAGAGGTCCGCTACTACTCACCAAGAGACCCAGTTCTTC
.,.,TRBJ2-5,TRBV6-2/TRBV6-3,CASSYVGSGQETQYF,TGTGCCAGCAGTTACGTCGGGTCAGGGCAAGAGACCCAGTACTTC
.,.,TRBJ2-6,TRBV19,CASSNLKSSGANVLTF,TGTGCCAGTAGTAATCTTAAGAGCTCTGGGGCCAACGTCCTGACTTTC
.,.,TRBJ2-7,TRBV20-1,CSARAPTGTQPEQYF,TGCAGTGCTAGAGCCCCGACCGGGACTCAACCCGAGCAGTACTTC
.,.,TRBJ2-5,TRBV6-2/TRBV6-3,CASSYVEGETQYF,TGTGCCAGCAGTTACGTAGAAGGGGAGACCCAGTACTTC
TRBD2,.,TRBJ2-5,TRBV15,CATSTGEGYNEQYF,TGTGCCACCAGTACGGGGGAGGGGTACAATGAGCAGTACTTC
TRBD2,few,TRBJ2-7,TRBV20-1,CSAPLVPGLQTGEQYF,TGCAGTGCGCCCCTTGTGCCGGGACTACAAACGGGGGAGCAGTACTTC
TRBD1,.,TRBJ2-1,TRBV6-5,CASSYLPGTGNEQFF,TGTGCCAGCAGTTACTTACCCGGGACAGGCAATGAGCAGTTCTTC
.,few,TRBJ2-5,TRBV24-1,CATSDLGLANQETQYF,TGTGCCACCAGTGATCTGGGGCTAGCGAATCAAGAGACCCAGTACTTC
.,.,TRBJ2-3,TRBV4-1,CVSSRVFGTDTQYF,TGCGTCAGCAGCCGAGTCTTCGGCACAGATACGCAGTATTTT
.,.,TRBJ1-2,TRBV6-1,CASRPGINYGYTF,TGTGCCAGCAGACCCGGCATAAACTATGGCTACACCTTC
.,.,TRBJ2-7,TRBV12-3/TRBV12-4,CASSLDWDAYEQYF,TGTGCCAGCAGCCTAGATTGGGATGCCTACGAGCAGTACTTC
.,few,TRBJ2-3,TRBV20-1,CSAAPGEGDTQYF,TGCAGTGCCGCTCCGGGGGAAGGAGATACGCAGTATTTT
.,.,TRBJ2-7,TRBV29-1,CSVVVSGSSYEQYF,TGCAGCGTTGTCGTATCGGGGAGCTCCTACGAGCAGTACTTC
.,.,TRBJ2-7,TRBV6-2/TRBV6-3,CAGRRPSSEQYF,TGTGCCGGCAGGAGACCCAGTAGCGAGCAGTACTTC
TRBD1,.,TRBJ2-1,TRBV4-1,CASSQGPGGNEQFF,TGCGCCAGCAGCCAAGGCCCAGGGGGCAATGAGCAGTTCTTC
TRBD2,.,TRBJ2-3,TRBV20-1,CSAHKTLAGSDTQYF,TGCAGTGCACATAAGACACTAGCGGGGTCGGATACGCAGTATTTT
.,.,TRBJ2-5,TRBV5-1,CASSFQVSQETQYF,TGCGCCAGCAGCTTTCAGGTATCACAAGAGACCCAGTACTTC
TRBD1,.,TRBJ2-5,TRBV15,CATSSMYRGLGETQYF,TGTGCCACCAGCTCGATGTACAGGGGGCTGGGAGAGACCCAGTACTTC